Sequencing of this TCR beta chain was carried out in a study of human CD8 memory T cell subsets (dated by TCRdb to the early 2020s). With respect to the entire study: To assess how stem-like (TSTEM), progenitor exhausted-like (TPEX) and effector memory CD8+ T cell subsets are clonally related, the TCRbeta repertoires of these three subsets were compared. Six donors each provided TSTEM, TPEX and effector memory subsets, and TCRbeta repertoires were obtained from all six. General conclusions and limits of the study: Only TCRbeta chains were sequenced, and repertoire comparisons were based on several donors, with testing performed by paired t-tests and Bonferroni correction. Although both stem-like subsets shared clonotypes with effector memory cells, the overlap between TSTEM and TPEX repertoires was minimal, suggesting distinct antigen spectra for the TSTEM and TPEX subsets. TSTEM and TPEX subsets showed similarly high normalized Shannon-Wiener diversity, whereas effector memory subsets were comparatively less diverse. Greater repertoire diversity in TSTEM than in TPEX subsets was suggested by Chao1 estimates, potentially reflecting a broader range of specificities.

In the germline V gene, CDR1 corresponds to SGHNT and CDR2 to YENEEA. From the cysteine through the phenylalanine, the CDR3 covers 15 amino acids. The record lacks a DNA sequence. A Human TCR Profiling Kit was used to prepare UMI-labeled 5' RACE TCRbeta libraries. Every TCRbeta library was prepared in parallel with an identical number of PCR cycles. Per the authors' processing: The number of functional CDR3beta clonotypes in each TCRbeta library ranged from about 2,700 to 20,000. MIGEC 1.2.9 was used for UMI extraction and consensus assembly, with a minimum of three reads required per UMI. In-frame CDR3beta repertoires were extracted with MiXCR 3.0.3. After each sample was downsampled to 42,000 randomly selected UMIs, diversity metrics were computed in VDJtools 1.2.1. For each sample pair, the repertoire overlap metrics D, R and F2 were calculated in VDJtools using the top 3,000 clones. After TCRdb reprocessed the reads, each CDR3 protein sequence was kept as one row, without DNA. Here the V and J calls rest on TCRdb's processing, not on the authors' analysis. This sample's listing comprises 4,000 to 6,000 distinct CDR3 sequences. 35% to 45% of the sample is taken by the ten largest.

Turning to this clonotype: Its binding antigen is unknown.

Peripheral blood mononuclear cells were isolated from healthy donor buffy coats by density gradient separation. In the study, total CD8+ T cells were enriched by negative magnetic separation with EasySep or MojoSort CD8+ T cell isolation kits. An RNeasy Mini Kit was used to extract total RNA from duplicate vials of roughly 150,000 sorted CD8+ T cells per subset. PBMCs were used either fresh or after cryopreservation in fetal bovine serum containing roughly 10% DMSO. Fluorescence-activated cell sorting on a FACSAria III was used to sort the CD8+ T cell subsets to purity. The sequence is built from TRBV11-3 and TRBJ2-7; TCRdb proposes TRBD1, but this gene call is untestable without DNA. Sample: CD8+ T cells from PBMCs. The clonotype comes from a human donor in good health. Here the CDR3 is given as CASSPRGAGAYEQYF.